The sample holds many counts of the clone carrying this T cell receptor (beta chain). This entry belongs to a study of neurological immune-mediated disorders. Germline V gives CDR1 SGHDT, CDR2 YYEEEE. The V and J ends lost 1 base and 0 bases respectively, with 11 bases between them. The CDR3 consists of 16 residues. MiXCR, applied by TCRdb to the 5' RACE reads, yields one record per CDR3 protein. The table records some 10,000 distinct CDR3 sequences, around 21% of them present only once. This sequence joins TRBV5-6 and TRBJ1-5, with D perhaps TRBD1 (5 bases). Sequencing input: CD8+ T cells from blood. This receptor was taken from a woman aged 60-70 years with HTLV-1-associated myelopathy (HAM/TSP). The CDR3 loop reads CASSLWGINSNQPQHF. The CDR3 DNA reads as TGTGCCAGCAGCTTGTGGGGGATAAATAGCAATCAGCCCCAGCATTTT.